This T cell receptor (beta chain) was observed in a study of glioma-infiltrating T cells (dated by TCRdb to the mid-2010s). As for the study more broadly: The study sequenced TCR alpha- and beta-chain repertoires from glioma tissue, from non-neoplastic brain tissue and from matched peripheral blood mononuclear cells. To measure how far tissue and blood T-cell populations diverged, each tissue-infiltrating repertoire was compared against the peripheral blood repertoire of the same patient. Three low-grade glioma patients, 7 or 8 primary glioblastoma patients and three non-glioma patients contributing non-neoplastic brain tissue were included in the paired cohort. The paper's findings and limits, for the study overall: VJ-independent divergence between tissue and blood was found to be below expectation in non-neoplastic patients but above expectation in all gliomas, particularly low-grade gliomas. The group comparisons were based on small numbers of patients: three non-neoplastic, three low-grade glioma and several glioblastoma patients. Only a very small number of CDR3 sequences turned up in both tissue and blood, a result put down to high CDR3 diversity combined with limited sampling.

V and J are truncated by 0 bases and 0 bases respectively, leaving an intervening sequence of 6 bases. The CDR3, cysteine through phenylalanine, is 15 amino acids long. CDR3 DNA is the only sequence kept; it has 45 bases, read in frame from the first base. CDR1 and CDR2 are read off the germline V gene as MGHRA and YSYEKL. This clonotype was picked up a small number of times. Its binding antigen is unknown. The sample holds no much larger clone one base away, and base qualities are not on file. TCR alpha and beta CDR3 regions were amplified with the iRepertoire nested amplicon-rescue multiplex PCR (arm-PCR) platform from RNA. The input for one-step reverse transcription and amplification was about 90-450 ng of tissue mRNA or PBMC total RNA. Following bead purification, Illumina adapters were added through a secondary multiplex PCR, and the libraries were then gel-purified between 200 and 400 bp. The libraries contained internal 6-nucleotide barcodes that were used for demultiplexing. Sequencing of the libraries was done on an Illumina MiSeq using 2x220 or 2x250 nucleotide paired-end reads. Concerning the study's data processing: Paired reads were merged using FLASH 1.2.11 and aligned with BWA-MEM to the GRCh37 human genome, and TRA and TRB reads were then extracted. For V and J assignment, an IMGT-derived reference of cassette sequences and CDR3 motifs that included pseudogenes was used. Reads were translated in three frames, and productive CDR3s were defined by a C…FGXG motif without stop codons. A clonotype was defined as a unique combination of a V-J cassette pair and a CDR3 amino acid sequence. Reads were filtered by Hamming distance, with the threshold set by the sequence error rate of each sample in mapped regions. TCRdb reworked the public reads: Q25 trimming with fastp, MiXCR clone assembly, productive beta chains retained. Rows merge per CDR3 protein into single entries with the most common DNA and genes. Clone size and V and J calls follow TCRdb, not the original study. The sample table lists roughly 120,000 distinct CDR3 sequences, around 23% of them with a count of one. Jointly, the top ten make up roughly 15% of the sample.

Sequencing used glioma tissue, nonneoplastic brain tissue, or PBMCs (not recorded which). The rearrangement joined TRBV4-1 to TRBJ2-1; no D gene can be assigned with confidence. The sequence came from a human donor with low-grade glioma or glioblastoma, undergoing nonglioma brain surgery, or in good health (not recorded which). The CDR3 region reads CASSQDPYSYNEQFF. The DNA reads as follows: TGCGCCAGCAGCCAAGATCCCTACTCCTACAATGAGCAGTTCTTC.